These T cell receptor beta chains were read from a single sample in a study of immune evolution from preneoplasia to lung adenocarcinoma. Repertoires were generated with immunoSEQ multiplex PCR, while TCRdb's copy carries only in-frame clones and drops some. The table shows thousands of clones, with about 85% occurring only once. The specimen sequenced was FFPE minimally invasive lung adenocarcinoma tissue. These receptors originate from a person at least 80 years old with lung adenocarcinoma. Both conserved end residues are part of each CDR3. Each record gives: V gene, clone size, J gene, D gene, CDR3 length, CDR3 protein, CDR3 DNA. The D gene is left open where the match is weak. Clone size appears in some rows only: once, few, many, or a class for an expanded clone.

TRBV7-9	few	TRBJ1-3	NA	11	CASSLDYTIYF	TGTGCCAGCAGCTTAGACTACACCATATATTTT
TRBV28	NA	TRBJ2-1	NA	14	CASSPLNSYNEQFF	TGTGCCAGCAGCCCCCTCAACTCCTACAATGAGCAGTTCTTC
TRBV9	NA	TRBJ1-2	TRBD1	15	CASSVGDRVSYGYTF	TGTGCCAGCAGCGTAGGGGACAGGGTGTCCTATGGCTACACCTTC
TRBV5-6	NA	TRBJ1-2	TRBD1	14	CASSRKDRVYGYTF	TGTGCCAGCAGCCGCAAGGACAGGGTCTATGGCTACACCTTC
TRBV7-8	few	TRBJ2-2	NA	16	CASTRGAAANTGELFF	TGTGCCAGCACCAGGGGTGCGGCAGCTAACACCGGGGAGCTGTTTTTT
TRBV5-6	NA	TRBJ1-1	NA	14	CASSFPGARTEAFF	TGTGCCAGCAGCTTTCCGGGGGCTAGGACTGAAGCTTTCTTT
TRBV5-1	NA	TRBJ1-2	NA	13	CASSRDLGYGYTF	TGCGCCAGCAGCCGGGACTTGGGCTATGGCTACACCTTC
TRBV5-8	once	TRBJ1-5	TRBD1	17	CASSLAPRGGSHQPQHF	TGTGCCAGCAGCTTGGCCCCCAGGGGGGGTAGTCATCAGCCCCAGCATTTT
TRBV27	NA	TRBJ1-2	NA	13	CASSSTGSYGYTF	TGTGCCAGCAGTTCCACAGGGTCCTATGGCTACACCTTC
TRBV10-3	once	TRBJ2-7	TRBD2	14	CAISSGMSSYEQYF	TGTGCCATCAGTAGCGGGATGAGCTCCTACGAGCAGTACTTC
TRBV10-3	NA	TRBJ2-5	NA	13	CAIRRQAKETQYF	TGTGCCATCAGGAGACAGGCCAAAGAGACCCAGTACTTC